The T cell receptor beta chain described here comes from a study of T cells in Graves' hyperthyroidism and ophthalmopathy. Study details: The initial diagnosis was the point when peripheral blood was collected, ahead of any treatment.

Germline V gene sequence: CDR1 MDHEN, CDR2 SYDVKM. With 5 bases removed from V and 6 bases from J, the gap between germline ends came to 11 bases. The CDR3 is made up of 12 amino acids. From RNA transcripts, TCR beta CDR3 regions were amplified. TCR CDR3 underwent first-round RT-PCR with the HTBI primer set. Via MiXCR, TCRdb re-called the multiplex PCR reads, giving one row per CDR3 protein. Among about 210,000 distinct CDR3 sequences listed, 15% to 20% were seen once. PBMCs were derived from roughly 10 ml fresh peripheral blood. Many counts were recorded for this clonotype. The chain employs TRBV28 and TRBJ2-7; D is possibly TRBD2 (6 bases). The TCR originated in a man aged 35-49 years with Graves' hyperthyroidism. Sequencing input: blood. The CDR3 nucleotides are TGTGCCAGCAGTCTTCTAGCGCGCGAGCAGTACTTC. Its protein product is CASSLLAREQYF.